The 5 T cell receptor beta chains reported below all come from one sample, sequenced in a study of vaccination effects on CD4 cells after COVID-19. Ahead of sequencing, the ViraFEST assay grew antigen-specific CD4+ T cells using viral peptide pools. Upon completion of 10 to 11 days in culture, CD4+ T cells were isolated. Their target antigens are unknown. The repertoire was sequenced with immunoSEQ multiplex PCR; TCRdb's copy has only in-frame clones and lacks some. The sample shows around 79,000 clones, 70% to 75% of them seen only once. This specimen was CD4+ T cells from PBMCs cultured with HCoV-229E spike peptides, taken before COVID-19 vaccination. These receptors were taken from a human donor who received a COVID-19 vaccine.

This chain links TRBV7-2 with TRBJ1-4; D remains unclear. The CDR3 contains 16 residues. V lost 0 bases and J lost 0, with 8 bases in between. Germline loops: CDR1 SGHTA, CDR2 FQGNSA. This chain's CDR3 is CASSLANRTTNEKLFF. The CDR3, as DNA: TGTGCCAGCAGCTTAGCGAACAGAACAACTAATGAAAAACTGTTTTTT.

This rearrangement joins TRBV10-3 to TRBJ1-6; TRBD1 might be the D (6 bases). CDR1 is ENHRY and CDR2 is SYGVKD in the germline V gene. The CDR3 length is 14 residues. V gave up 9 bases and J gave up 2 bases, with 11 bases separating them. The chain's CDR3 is CAIAQGPYNSPLHF. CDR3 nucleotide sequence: TGTGCCATTGCACAGGGCCCCTATAATTCACCCCTCCACTTT.

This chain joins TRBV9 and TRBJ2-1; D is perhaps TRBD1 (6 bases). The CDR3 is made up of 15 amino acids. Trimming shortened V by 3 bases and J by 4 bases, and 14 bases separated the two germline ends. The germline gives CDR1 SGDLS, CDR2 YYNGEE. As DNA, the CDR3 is TGTGCCAGCAGCGATAGGGGGTTTTATTACAATGAGCAGTTCTTC. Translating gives CASSDRGFYYNEQFF.

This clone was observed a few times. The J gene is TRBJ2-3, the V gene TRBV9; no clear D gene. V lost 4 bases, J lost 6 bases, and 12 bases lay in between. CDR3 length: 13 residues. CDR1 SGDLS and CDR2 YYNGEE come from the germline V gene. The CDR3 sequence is CASSFSFLDTQYF. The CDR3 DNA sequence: TGTGCCAGCAGCTTCTCATTTTTGGATACGCAGTATTTT.

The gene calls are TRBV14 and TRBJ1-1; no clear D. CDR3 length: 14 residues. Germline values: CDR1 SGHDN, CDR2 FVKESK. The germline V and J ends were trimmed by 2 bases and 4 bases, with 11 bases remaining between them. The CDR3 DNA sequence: TGTGCCAGCAGCCAATTTAACCTGGGCACTGAAGCTTTCTTT. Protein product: CASSQFNLGTEAFF.